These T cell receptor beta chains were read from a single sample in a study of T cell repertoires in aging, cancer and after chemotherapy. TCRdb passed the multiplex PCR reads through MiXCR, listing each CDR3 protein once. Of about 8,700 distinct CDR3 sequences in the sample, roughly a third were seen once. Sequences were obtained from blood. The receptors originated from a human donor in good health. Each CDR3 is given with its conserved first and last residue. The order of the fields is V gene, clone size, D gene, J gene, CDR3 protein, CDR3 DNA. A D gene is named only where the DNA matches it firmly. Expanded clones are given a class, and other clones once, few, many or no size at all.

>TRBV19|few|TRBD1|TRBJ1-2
CAIAGGQNYGYTF
TGTGCCATCGCAGGGGGCCAGAACTATGGCTACACCTTC
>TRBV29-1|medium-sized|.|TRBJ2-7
CSVIGAHYEQYF
TGCAGCGTTATAGGGGCGCACTACGAGCAGTACTTC
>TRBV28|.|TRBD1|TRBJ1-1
CASSLPGQGLTEAFF
TGTGCCAGCAGTCTCCCGGGACAGGGGCTCACTGAAGCTTTCTTT
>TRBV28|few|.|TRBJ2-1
CASNLPYNEQFF
TGTGCCAGCAATCTTCCCTACAATGAGCAGTTCTTC
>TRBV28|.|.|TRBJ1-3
CASSLGFSVGNTIYF
TGTGCCAGCAGTTTGGGGTTCTCGGTCGGAAACACCATATATTTT
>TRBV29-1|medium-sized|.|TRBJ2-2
CSVGDNLGSGELFF
TGCAGCGTTGGCGACAACCTAGGGTCCGGGGAGCTGTTTTTT
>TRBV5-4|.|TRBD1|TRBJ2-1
CASSPGDRDRAYNEQFF
TGTGCCAGCAGCCCTGGTGACCGTGACAGGGCTTACAATGAGCAGTTCTTC
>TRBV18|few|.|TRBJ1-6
CASSEEDGVLLHF
TGTGCCAGCTCGGAGGAGGACGGCGTGCTCCTCCACTTT
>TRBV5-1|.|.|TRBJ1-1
CASSLRQGMNTEAFF
TGCGCCAGCAGCTTGCGGCAGGGGATGAACACTGAAGCTTTCTTT
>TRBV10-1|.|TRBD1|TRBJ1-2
CASFPGQGAFYGYTF
TGCGCCAGCTTTCCGGGACAGGGGGCCTTCTATGGCTACACCTTC
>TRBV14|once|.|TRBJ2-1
CASSHTRGVSYNEQFF
TGTGCCAGCAGCCATACCCGAGGGGTATCCTACAATGAGCAGTTCTTC
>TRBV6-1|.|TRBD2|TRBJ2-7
CATFGEVRAGGLYEQYF
TGTGCCACCTTTGGGGAGGTGCGGGCGGGAGGCCTGTACGAGCAGTACTTC
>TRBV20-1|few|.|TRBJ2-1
CSVRTRGRFYNEQFF
TGCAGTGTTCGTACCAGGGGACGTTTCTACAATGAGCAGTTCTTC
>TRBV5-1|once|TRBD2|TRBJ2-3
CASSFGLAGESSTDTQYF
TGCGCCAGCAGCTTTGGTCTAGCGGGAGAGTCTAGCACAGATACGCAGTATTTT
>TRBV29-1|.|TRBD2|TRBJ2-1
CSVGSSGWAGEQFF
TGCAGCGTAGGGTCTAGCGGGTGGGCGGGAGAGCAGTTCTTC
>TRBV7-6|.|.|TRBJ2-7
CASSLSILGNAYEQYF
TGTGCCAGCAGCTTATCGATCCTAGGGAACGCCTACGAGCAGTACTTC
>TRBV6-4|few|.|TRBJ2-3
CASSDSQGPDTQYF
TGTGCCAGCAGTGACTCACAGGGTCCAGATACGCAGTATTTT
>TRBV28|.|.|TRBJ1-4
CASSFLGGANEKLFF
TGTGCCAGCAGTTTTCTAGGGGGAGCTAATGAAAAACTGTTTTTT
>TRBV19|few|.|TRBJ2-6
CASSIVDRAINSGANVLTF
TGTGCCAGTAGTATAGTGGACAGAGCTATTAACTCTGGGGCCAACGTCCTGACTTTC
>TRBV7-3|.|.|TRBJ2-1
CASSLTGASYNEQFF
TGTGCCAGCAGCTTAACAGGGGCCTCATACAATGAGCAGTTCTTC
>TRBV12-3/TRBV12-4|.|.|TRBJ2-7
CASSPGTYSYEQYF
TGTGCCAGCAGTCCCGGGACATACTCCTACGAGCAGTACTTC
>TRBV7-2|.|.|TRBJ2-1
CASSWAPGSNEQFF
TGTGCCAGCAGCTGGGCCCCTGGCTCCAATGAGCAGTTCTTC
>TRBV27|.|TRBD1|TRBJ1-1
CASSMDRVRTEAFF
TGTGCCAGCAGCATGGACAGGGTGCGGACTGAAGCTTTCTTT
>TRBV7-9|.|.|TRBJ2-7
CASSFSNTQDYEQYF
TGTGCCAGCAGCTTCAGTAACACACAAGACTACGAGCAGTACTTC